The 26 T cell receptor beta chains listed next were all sequenced from one sample in a study of T cells in pancreatic ductal adenocarcinoma. No neoadjuvant therapy was given to the selected pancreatic ductal adenocarcinoma patients before their surgery. Sequencing used immunoSEQ multiplex PCR; TCRdb keeps in-frame clones, though not all of them. The profile shows 100,000 or so clones, roughly 96% of them singletons. The material sequenced was PBMCs. The receptors were gathered from a human donor with pancreatic ductal adenocarcinoma.

V usage is TRBV28 and J usage is TRBJ2-1; 14 nucleotides align to TRBD2. The ends lost 6 bases at V and 6 bases at J; junction bases unmatched: 7. Per germline, CDR1 MDHEN and CDR2 SYDVKM. The CDR3 totals 16 residues. The CDR3 bases are TGTGCCAGCAGCGCCTCCGGGACTAGCGGGGGCAATGAGCAGTTCTTC. Protein product: CASSASGTSGGNEQFF.

This chain uses TRBV7-3 with TRBJ2-7; TRBD2 matches 10 bases. CDR1 is SGHTA, CDR2 FQGTGA, per germline. Losses at the gene ends were 3 bases for V and 7 bases for J; bases not matched to a gene: 6. The CDR3 consists of 14 residues. CDR3 protein: CASSFLAGEGEQYF. DNA of the CDR3: TGTGCCAGCAGCTTCCTAGCGGGAGAAGGGGAGCAGTACTTC.

The V gene is TRBV11-3, the J gene TRBJ2-3; 8 bases are a match to TRBD2. This CDR3 has 15 residues. Unmatched junction bases numbered 6, after V lost 4 bases and J lost 3 bases. Germline CDR1 reads SGHNT; CDR2 reads YENEEA. The CDR3 protein is CASSSGLGGTDTQYF. The CDR3 DNA is TGTGCCAGCAGCTCGGGACTAGGGGGGACAGATACGCAGTATTTT.

The chain recombines TRBV27 with TRBJ2-4; 9 positions agree with TRBD2. The CDR3 contains 16 residues. Germline CDR1 and CDR2: MNHEY and SMNVEV (reference sequence). V trimming: 5 bases; J trimming: 8 bases; junction bases outside the gene matches: 13. The CDR3 sequence is CASSPESGAGGDIQYF. As DNA, the CDR3 is TGTGCCAGCAGTCCCGAGAGTGGGGCGGGAGGGGACATTCAGTACTTC.

The gene calls are TRBV19 and TRBJ2-2; TRBD2 matches 12 bases. Germline V gene data show CDR1 as LNHDA and CDR2 as SQIVND (reference sequence). V was clipped by 4 bases and J by 5 bases; unmatched bases: 2. The CDR3 is made up of 15 amino acids. The CDR3 spells CASSTGLAGTGELFF. The DNA for the CDR3 is TGTGCCAGTAGTACAGGACTAGCGGGAACCGGGGAGCTGTTTTTT.

The chain links TRBV30 to TRBJ2-1, with 8 nucleotides matching TRBD2. Germline V gene lookup returns CDR1 GTSNPN and CDR2 SVGIG (reference sequence). After removal of 3 bases from V and 6 bases from J, the junction contained 10 bases not matched to a gene. This CDR3 is built from 15 residues. The CDR3: CAWSPGTSFGNEQFF. The CDR3 DNA sequence: TGTGCCTGGAGCCCTGGGACTAGTTTTGGCAATGAGCAGTTCTTC.

In its sample, this clone was seen a few times. The CDR3 here is CAISSLDSHYGYTF. The DNA of the CDR3 is TGTGCCATCAGTTCCCTCGACAGCCACTATGGCTACACCTTC. The J gene is TRBJ1-2, the V gene TRBV10-3; tentatively, D is TRBD1 (5 bases). The CDR3 is 14 amino acids. V lost 5 bases to trimming and J lost 3 bases, with 13 bases between them. CDR1 ENHRY and CDR2 SYGVKD come from the germline V gene.

This clone has only one observation. The gene calls are TRBV10-2 and TRBJ1-5; D is possibly TRBD1 (5 bases). The CDR3 runs 15 residues. V was trimmed by 3 bases and J by 2 bases, leaving 11 bases between them. From germline, CDR1 is WSHSY and CDR2 SAAADI. CDR3 in DNA: TGCGCCAGCAGTGAAGGCGGGGCGGGCAATCAGCCCCAGCATTTT. It translates to CASSEGGAGNQPQHF.

J is TRBJ2-7 and V is TRBV7-2, with TRBD2 as a possible D gene (6 bases). Germline CDR1 SGHTA, CDR2 FQGNSA. The length of the CDR3 is 15 residues. The germline V and J ends were trimmed by 8 bases and 1 base, with 18 bases remaining between them. The CDR3 region is CASSLSSGLSYEQYF. As DNA, the CDR3 is TGTGCCAGCTCCCTAAGTAGCGGATTATCCTACGAGCAGTACTTC.

The V gene is TRBV18, the J gene TRBJ2-7; TRBD2 might be the D (6 bases). Germline V gene lookup returns CDR1 KGHSH and CDR2 LQKENI. The CDR3 is 14 amino acids. V was cut by 0 bases and J by 3 bases, with 9 bases left in between. CDR3 DNA sequence: TGTGCCAGCTCACCACCCTTCGGGAGCTACGAGCAGTACTTC. Amino acids: CASSPPFGSYEQYF.

The genes are TRBV29-1 and TRBJ2-2; TRBD1 aligns across 9 bases. The V and J ends lost 7 bases and 7 bases, in that order; junction bases with no gene match: 10. The CDR3 is made up of 14 amino acids. CDR1 and CDR2 (germline): SQVTM, ANQGSEA. CDR3 protein: CSALIQGAVGELFF. CDR3 DNA sequence: TGCAGCGCCTTGATACAGGGGGCGGTCGGGGAGCTGTTTTTT.

V and J are TRBV27 and TRBJ2-1, with D unresolved. This CDR3 has 16 amino acids. Trimming stripped 5 bases from V and 0 bases from J, with 14 bases between. Per the germline V gene, CDR1 is MNHEY and CDR2 is SMNVEV (reference sequence). CDR3 sequence (DNA): TGTGCCAGCAGTCCCTACCGCCCCTTCTCCTACAATGAGCAGTTCTTC. This translates into CASSPYRPFSYNEQFF.

The CDR3 loop is CSALGQYTGELFF. CDR3 DNA: TGCAGCGCACTCGGACAGTACACCGGGGAGCTGTTTTTT. The chain uses TRBV29-1 and TRBJ2-2, with D possibly matching TRBD1 (6 bases). Germline V lookup: CDR1 SQVTM, CDR2 ANQGSEA. This CDR3 has 13 residues. The V and J ends lost 7 bases and 3 bases respectively, with 12 bases between them.

V and J are TRBV4-1 and TRBJ1-3; 9 nucleotides line up with TRBD1. This CDR3 comprises 16 residues. Germline CDR1 reads MGHRA; CDR2 reads YSYEKL. Trimming removed 2 bases from V and 1 base from J; junction bases left unmatched: 3. CDR3: CASSQPQGASGNTIYF. DNA for the CDR3: TGCGCCAGCAGCCAACCACAGGGGGCATCTGGAAACACCATATATTTT.

The CDR3 sequence: CASSLGGSTEAFF. CDR3 DNA: TGTGCCAGCAGCTTGGGGGGTAGCACTGAAGCTTTCTTT. This chain links TRBV7-8 with TRBJ1-1; weak D call: TRBD1 (5 bases). From germline, CDR1 is SGHVS and CDR2 FQNEAQ. The CDR3 contains 13 residues. V lost 3 bases and J lost 4, with 9 bases in between.

The chain employs TRBV18 and TRBJ2-7; D remains ambiguous. Trimming stripped 0 bases from V and 0 bases from J, with 6 bases between. Germline assignment: CDR1 KGHSH and CDR2 LQKENI. The CDR3 is 14 amino acids. The CDR3 is CASSPPPSSYEQYF. DNA for the CDR3: TGTGCCAGCTCACCACCCCCCTCCTCCTACGAGCAGTACTTC. The complete variable domain, with remaining parts taken from reference TRBV18 and TRBJ2-7, reads NAGVMQNPRHLVRRRGQEARLRCSPMKGHSHVYWYRQLPEEGLKFMVYLQKENIIDESGMPKERFSAEFPKEGPSILRIQQVVRGDSAAYFCASSPPPSSYEQYFGPGTRLTVT.

The rearrangement joins TRBV18 to TRBJ2-5, with 10 bases matching TRBD1. Germline V lookup: CDR1 KGHSH, CDR2 LQKENI. The CDR3 spans 15 residues. Trimming removed 6 bases from V and 4 bases from J; junction bases left unmatched: 8. Here the CDR3 reads CASSLGQGKVETQYF. The CDR3 region has the DNA TGTGCCAGCTCGCTGGGACAGGGGAAAGTAGAGACCCAGTACTTC.

V gene TRBV19 combines with J gene TRBJ2-1; 12 positions match TRBD2. CDR3 length: 16 residues. After removal of 9 bases from V and 4 bases from J, the junction contained 10 bases not matched to a gene. The germline gives CDR1 LNHDA, CDR2 SQIVND (reference sequence). In DNA, the CDR3 is TGTGCCAGCCGGACTAGCGGGACCCAAAGTTACAATGAGCAGTTCTTC. It encodes CASRTSGTQSYNEQFF.

The rearrangement links TRBV18 to TRBJ1-5; D gene unclear. CDR3 length equals 15 residues. The germline V and J ends were trimmed by 2 bases and 3 bases, with 11 bases remaining between them. Germline V gene sequence: CDR1 KGHSH, CDR2 LQKENI. The CDR3 is CASSPEEGPNQPQHF. The CDR3 region has the DNA TGTGCCAGCTCACCAGAGGAAGGCCCCAATCAGCCCCAGCATTTT.

The rearrangement joins TRBV29-1 to TRBJ1-1; D is perhaps TRBD1 (6 bases). Germline-derived CDR1 and CDR2 are SQVTM and ANQGSEA. Trimming took 7 bases from V and 5 from J, leaving 20 bases between them. The CDR3 is 14 residues long. In DNA, the CDR3 is TGCAGCGCTCACCCGGACAGTTTATGGACTGAAGCTTTCTTT. Its translation is CSAHPDSLWTEAFF.

The chain has TRBV6-5 and TRBJ1-1; 7 positions agree with TRBD1. The CDR3 is 15 residues long. The germline V gene has CDR1 MNHEY and CDR2 SVGAGI. V was pared by 8 bases and J by 1 base, with 10 bases of the junction left unmatched. CDR3 bases: TGTGCCAGCGGGACCGGGACAGCTGAGAACACTGAAGCTTTCTTT. This codes for CASGTGTAENTEAFF.

The chain carries TRBV7-9 and TRBJ2-1; 7 bases are shared with TRBD2. The CDR3 runs to 15 residues. Germline-derived CDR1 and CDR2 are SEHNR and FQNEAQ (reference sequence). With 5 bases clipped from V and 0 bases from J, the junction kept 4 bases outside the gene matches. The CDR3 DNA follows: TGTGCCAGCAGCCCTAGCGGTAGCTCCTACAATGAGCAGTTCTTC. This encodes CASSPSGSSYNEQFF.

V gene TRBV29-1 combines with J gene TRBJ2-3; 7 bases agree with TRBD2. The CDR3 runs to 14 residues. Per germline, CDR1 SQVTM and CDR2 ANQGSEA. The V and J ends lost 1 base and 5 bases, in that order; junction bases with no gene match: 6. Here the CDR3 DNA reads TGCAGCGTTGAAGGGCGGGAGCTAGTAGATACGCAGTATTTT. Protein sequence: CSVEGRELVDTQYF.

The V gene is TRBV4-1, the J gene TRBJ2-2; TRBD2 is a possible D gene (6 bases). CDR1 is MGHRA, CDR2 YSYEKL, per germline. V lost 6 bases and J lost 3, with 17 bases in between. This CDR3 comprises 16 residues. CDR3 nucleotides: TGCGCCAGCAGGACCAACGAGGGAGGATACACCGGGGAGCTGTTTTTT. Its translation is CASRTNEGGYTGELFF.

This CDR3 is CASSPTSGRSDEQYF. The CDR3 nucleotides read TGTGCCAGCAGCCCCACTAGCGGGAGATCGGACGAGCAGTACTTC. The V gene is TRBV7-3, the J gene TRBJ2-7, with 11 bases identical to TRBD2. Germline CDR1 and CDR2: SGHTA and FQGTGA. The CDR3 spans 15 residues. Trimming cost V 5 bases and J 5 bases; bases outside gene matches: 8.

This chain uses TRBV7-8 with TRBJ2-5; 13 bases align to TRBD2. The CDR3 consists of 14 residues. From germline, CDR1 is SGHVS and CDR2 FQNEAQ. J gave up 9 bases and V 7 bases, and 8 bases lay outside the gene matches. The CDR3 bases are TGTGCCAGCACGGCCAGACTAGCGGGAGGATCCCAGTACTTC. Translating it yields CASTARLAGGSQYF.